Sequencing of this T cell receptor beta chain was carried out in a study of blood T cells in healthy people across ages. The V end lost 3 bases, the J end lost 5 bases, and 10 bases lay between the germline ends. Germline V lookup: CDR1 SQVTM, CDR2 ANQGSEA. The CDR3 extends over 12 amino acids. This clonotype occurred a few times. Its antigen is currently unknown. Study-wide results and caveats: Unknown CMV status may confound age-related changes in expanded clones.

The people who gave samples were healthy Caucasians from Russia, aged roughly 6 to 100. It was with a sample-barcoded 5' primer and a J-beta primer mix that a second PCR of roughly 7 to 12 cycles was run. The authors tagged each cDNA molecule using a template-switch adaptor with 12 random nucleotides. Sequencing yielded, for each sample, at least 3 million paired-end reads carrying CDR3. TCRdb called the 5' RACE reads again in MiXCR, with one record for every CDR3 protein. Here the sample spans approximately 600,000 distinct CDR3 sequences, 58% being singletons. The chain is built from TRBV29-1 and TRBJ1-1; D gene uncertain. The material sequenced was blood. The TCR was taken from a man in his 60s in good health. CDR3 in amino acids: CSVDSGKTEAFF. DNA of the CDR3: TGCAGCGTTGATTCGGGGAAGACTGAAGCTTTCTTT.